The clone carrying this T cell receptor (beta chain) showed up many times. Antigen: not known. Per germline, CDR1 SGHVS and CDR2 FQNEAQ. Trimming left V 2 bases short and J 1 base short, with 8 bases between. The CDR3 sequence is 14 residues long. The sample comes from a study of T cell repertoires in cytomegalovirus infection. The wider study: CMV infection and matching HLA type were both indicated by public TCR beta signatures. Study-wide results and limits: People with CMV and the relevant HLA were identified by cumulative public TCR beta family frequency. HLA-C-restricted CMV clonotypes gave the most frequent clonotype in two of eight donors.

TCRdb analysed the reads with MiXCR anew, one entry per CDR3 protein. This table holds a few hundred thousand distinct CDR3 sequences, about 23% found once. The chain uses TRBV7-8 and TRBJ1-1; D gene uncertain. The sequence was obtained from a human donor in good health (CMV status not recorded). Some clones in this sample may be carry-over from other donors' samples. The sample was CD8+ T cells from PBMCs. CDR3 nucleotides: TGTGCCAGCAGCTTAAGTGGCCCGAACACTGAAGCTTTCTTT. This gives the protein CASSLSGPNTEAFF.